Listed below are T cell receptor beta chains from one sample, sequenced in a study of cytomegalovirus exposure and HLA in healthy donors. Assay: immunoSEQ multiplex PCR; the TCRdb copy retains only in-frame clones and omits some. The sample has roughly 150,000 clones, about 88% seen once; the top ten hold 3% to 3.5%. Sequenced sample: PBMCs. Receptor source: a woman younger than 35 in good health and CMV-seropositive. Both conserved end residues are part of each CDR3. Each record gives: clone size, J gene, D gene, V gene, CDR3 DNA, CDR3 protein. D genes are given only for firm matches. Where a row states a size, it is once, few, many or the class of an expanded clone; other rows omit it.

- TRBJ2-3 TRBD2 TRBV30 TGTGCCTGGGCCAAAACTAGCGGGAGAACAGATACGCAGTATTTT CAWAKTSGRTDTQYF
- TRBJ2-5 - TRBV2 TGTGCCAGCAGTGCGCAACCGATCCGGGTAGAGACCCAGTACTTC CASSAQPIRVETQYF
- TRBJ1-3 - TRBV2 TGTGCCAGCAGTGAAGCGTCGGGTATCTCTGGAAACACCATATATTTT CASSEASGISGNTIYF
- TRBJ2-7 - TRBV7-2 TGTGCCAGCAGCTTAGAAGCGGGCAGGCACTACGAGCAGTACTTC CASSLEAGRHYEQYF
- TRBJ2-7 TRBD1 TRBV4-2 TGTGCCAGCAGCATGCAGGGGGCCCAGCGCTACGAGCAGTACTTC CASSMQGAQRYEQYF
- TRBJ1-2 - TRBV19 TGTGCCAGTACTAATCCGACAGCAAACTATGGCTACACCTTC CASTNPTANYGYTF
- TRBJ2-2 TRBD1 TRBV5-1 TGCGCCAGCAGCCCGGGACAGGGGGCCGTCGGGGAGCTGTTTTTT CASSPGQGAVGELFF
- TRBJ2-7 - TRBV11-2 TGTGCCAGCAACTCCTGGAGCTACGAGCAGTACTTC CASNSWSYEQYF
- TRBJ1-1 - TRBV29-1 TGCAGCGCTCGTAATGAGGGTGACACTGAAGCTTTCTTT CSARNEGDTEAFF
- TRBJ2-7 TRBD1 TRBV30 TGTGCCTGGACTCTCGGGACAGGCTATTCCTACGAGCAGTACTTC CAWTLGTGYSYEQYF
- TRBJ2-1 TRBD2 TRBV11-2 TGTGCCAGCAGCCCGAGACTAGCTTCTTACAATGAGCAGTTCTTC CASSPRLASYNEQFF
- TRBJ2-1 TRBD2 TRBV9 TGTGCCAGCAGCGTAGTCAGCGGGAGCGCGAATGAGCAGTTCTTC CASSVVSGSANEQFF
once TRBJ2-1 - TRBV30 TGTGCCTGGAGTGTGAATCGCCAGGGAAATGAGCAGTTCTTC CAWSVNRQGNEQFF
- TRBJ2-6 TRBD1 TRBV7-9 TGTGCCAGCAGCCCTGGGGACAGGGACTGCTGTGGGGCCAACGTCCTGACTTTC CASSPGDRDCCGANVLTF
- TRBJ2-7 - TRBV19 TGTGCCAGTAGTAATCCGGGTTCTTCCTCCTACGAGCAGTACTTC CASSNPGSSSYEQYF
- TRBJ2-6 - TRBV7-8 TGTGCCAGCAGCTCGGGACATCGCTCTGGGGCCAACGTCCTGACTTTC CASSSGHRSGANVLTF
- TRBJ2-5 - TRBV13 TGTGCCAGCAGCTTCGAAGAGACCCAGTACTTC CASSFEETQYF
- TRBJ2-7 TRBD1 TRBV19 TGTGCCAGCCAAGGGAAAGGGGGCGAATTCTCCTACGAGCAGTACTTC CASQGKGGEFSYEQYF
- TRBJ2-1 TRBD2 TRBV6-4 TGTGCCAGCAGAGAAGGTAGCGGGAGAGAAAATGAGCAGTTCTTC CASREGSGRENEQFF
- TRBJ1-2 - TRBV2 TGTGCCAGCAGTGTCCGGGGGGACTATGGCTACACCTTC CASSVRGDYGYTF
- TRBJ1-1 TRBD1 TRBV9 TGTGCCAGCAGCGCGACGGGACAGCAGAACACTGAAGCTTTCTTT CASSATGQQNTEAFF
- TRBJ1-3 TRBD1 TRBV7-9 TGTGCCAGCAGCCAGCTTCCGGGACAGGGGTCTGGAAACACCATATATTTT CASSQLPGQGSGNTIYF
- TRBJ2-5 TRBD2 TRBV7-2 TGTGCCAGCAGCTCGAGGGGACTAGCGCCTCAAGAGACCCAGTACTTC CASSSRGLAPQETQYF
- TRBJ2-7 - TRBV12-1 TGTGCCAGCAGCTTACCTAGCGGGAGGCCATCCTACGAGCAGTACTTC CASSLPSGRPSYEQYF
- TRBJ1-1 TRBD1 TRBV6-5 TGTGCCAGCAGGAACCGACAGGGGATGAACACTGAAGCTTTCTTT CASRNRQGMNTEAFF
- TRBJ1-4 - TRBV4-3 TGCGCCAGCAGCCAAGATCCGGGTCCTAATGAAAAACTGTTTTTT CASSQDPGPNEKLFF
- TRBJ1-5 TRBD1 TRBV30 TGTGCCTGGAATACCGGGACAGCGCAGCCCCAGCATTTT CAWNTGTAQPQHF
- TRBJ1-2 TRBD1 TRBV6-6 TGTGCCACCCGGACAGGGGACTATGGCTACACCTTC CATRTGDYGYTF
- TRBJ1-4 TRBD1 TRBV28 TGTGCCAGCAGCCCACTTGGACAGGCAGAAAATGAAAAACTGTTTTTT CASSPLGQAENEKLFF
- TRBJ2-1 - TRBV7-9 TGTGCCAGCAGCTCCAGCGGATTTACGACCTACAATGAGCAGTTCTTC CASSSSGFTTYNEQFF
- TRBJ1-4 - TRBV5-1 TGCGCCAGCAGCTTGGAGATCGAGGGAAAACTGTTTTTT CASSLEIEGKLFF
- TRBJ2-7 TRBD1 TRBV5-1 TGCGCCAGCACCCAAGCAGGACAGGGGATCGAGTACTTC CASTQAGQGIEYF
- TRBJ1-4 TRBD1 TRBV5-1 TGCGCCAGCAGCTTGGGACAGGGTTCTAATGAAAAACTGTTTTTT CASSLGQGSNEKLFF
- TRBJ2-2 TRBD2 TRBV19 TGTGCCAGTAGTAAACGTCCCTTTATGCGGGAGGCCGGGGAGCTGTTTTTT CASSKRPFMREAGELFF
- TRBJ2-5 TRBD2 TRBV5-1 TGCGCCAGCAGCTTGGCGGCTAGCGGCCAAGAGACCCAGTACTTC CASSLAASGQETQYF
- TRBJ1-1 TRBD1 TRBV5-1 TGCGCCAGCAGCAGGGACAGGGTTCACACTGAAGCTTTCTTT CASSRDRVHTEAFF
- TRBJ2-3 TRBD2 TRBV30 TGTGCCTGGAGTGTCGAGATAGCGGGAGGAGATACGCAGTATTTT CAWSVEIAGGDTQYF
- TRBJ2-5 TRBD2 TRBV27 TGTGCCAGCAGTTTAAAGGGACTAGACGGGACCCAGTACTTC CASSLKGLDGTQYF
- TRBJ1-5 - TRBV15 TGTGCCACCAGCGACAGGTGGGATCAGCCCCAGCATTTT CATSDRWDQPQHF
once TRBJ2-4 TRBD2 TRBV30 TGTGCCTGGAGTGTTGGGGGGGTATCCAAAAACATTCAGTACTTC CAWSVGGVSKNIQYF
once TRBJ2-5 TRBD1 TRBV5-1 TGCGCCAGCAGCCTTCAGGGGGCGCCCCAAGAGACCCAGTACTTC CASSLQGAPQETQYF